Listed below are T cell receptor beta chains from one sample, sequenced in a study of PD-L1 blockade in urothelial cancer. Some clones are missing from TCRdb's copy, which holds only in-frame ones; the method was immunoSEQ multiplex PCR. Here the sample spans tens of thousands of clones, over 80% being singletons. The specimen was PBMCs, collected around atezolizumab (anti-PD-L1) treatment. Source of these receptors: a woman aged 70-85 years with urothelial cancer. The CDR3 runs from the conserved cysteine through the conserved F or W. D genes are given only for firm matches. Rows give clone size only sometimes, using once, few, many, or a class for an expanded clone.

V,size,D,J,CDR3,DNA
TRBV27,NA,NA,TRBJ1-3,CASSPNSGNTIYF,TGTGCCAGCAGTCCCAACTCTGGAAACACCATATATTTT
TRBV25-1,NA,TRBD1,TRBJ1-2,CASSTLRTGIYGYTF,TGTGCCAGCAGTACACTCAGGACAGGAATTTATGGCTACACCTTC
TRBV7-6,once,NA,TRBJ2-5,CASSPGQVRGNWQETQYF,TGTGCCAGCAGCCCCGGTCAAGTAAGGGGCAATTGGCAAGAGACCCAGTACTTC
TRBV5-1,NA,NA,TRBJ2-1,CASSFAERGNEQFF,TGCGCCAGCAGCTTCGCAGAGAGAGGCAATGAGCAGTTCTTC
TRBV5-1,NA,TRBD1,TRBJ1-4,CASSLATGTVAEKLFF,TGCGCCAGCAGCTTAGCAACCGGGACAGTTGCCGAAAAACTGTTTTTT
TRBV5-6,once,NA,TRBJ1-5,CASSLRNRFSQPQHF,TGTGCCAGCAGCTTGAGGAACAGGTTTAGTCAGCCCCAGCATTTT
TRBV6-1,NA,NA,TRBJ1-4,CASRAGDTNEKLFF,TGTGCCAGCAGGGCGGGGGACACTAATGAAAAACTGTTTTTT
TRBV5-6,NA,NA,TRBJ2-1,CASCTFSYNEQFF,TGTGCCAGCTGCACTTTCTCCTACAATGAGCAGTTCTTC
TRBV29-1,NA,NA,TRBJ1-1,CSVVMGGTEAFF,TGCAGCGTTGTTATGGGGGGGACTGAAGCTTTCTTT
TRBV5-1,NA,TRBD2,TRBJ2-1,CASAGTSGVPGRYNEQFF,TGCGCCAGCGCAGGGACTAGCGGGGTGCCGGGTAGGTACAATGAGCAGTTCTTC
TRBV7-2,NA,NA,TRBJ2-2,CASSLGPTGDTGELFF,TGTGCCAGCAGCTTAGGACCAACGGGGGACACCGGGGAGCTGTTTTTT
TRBV7-2,NA,TRBD2,TRBJ2-2,CASSLEGLAERTGELFF,TGTGCCAGCAGCTTAGAGGGACTAGCGGAGCGAACCGGGGAGCTGTTTTTT
TRBV28,once,NA,TRBJ1-2,CASSPLRGLAF,TGTGCCAGCAGTCCTCTTAGGGGCTTAGCCTTC
TRBV18,NA,NA,TRBJ2-2,CASSPELGLNTGELFF,TGTGCCAGCTCACCGGAACTGGGCCTGAACACCGGGGAGCTGTTTTTT
TRBV2,NA,NA,TRBJ2-2,CASRQSFTGELFF,TGTGCCAGCAGGCAGTCTTTCACCGGGGAGCTGTTTTTT
TRBV5-1,NA,TRBD1,TRBJ1-2,CASSFAGGGGYTF,TGCGCCAGCAGCTTCGCAGGGGGCGGAGGCTACACCTTC
TRBV5-1,NA,NA,TRBJ1-3,CASSVWGLSGNTIYF,TGCGCCAGCAGCGTGTGGGGGCTCTCTGGAAACACCATATATTTT
TRBV7-9,NA,NA,TRBJ1-4,CASSSAMGGNEKLFF,TGTGCCAGCAGCTCCGCAATGGGAGGTAATGAAAAACTGTTTTTT
TRBV7-2,few,NA,TRBJ1-6,CASSTGNSPLHF,TGTGCCAGCAGCACGGGGAATTCACCCCTCCACTTT
TRBV2,NA,NA,TRBJ1-4,CASSPPGVQGEKLFF,TGTGCCAGCAGCCCCCCGGGAGTGCAAGGGGAAAAACTGTTTTTT
TRBV2,few,TRBD1,TRBJ1-2,CASSRTGENYGYTF,TGTGCCAGCAGCCGGACAGGGGAGAACTATGGCTACACCTTC
TRBV5-1,NA,NA,TRBJ1-5,CASSLTGLGSNQPQHF,TGCGCCAGCAGCTTGACAGGGTTGGGGAGCAATCAGCCCCAGCATTTT
TRBV5-5,NA,NA,TRBJ2-1,CASSLASWRGGSYNEQFF,TGTGCCAGCAGCTTGGCCAGTTGGAGGGGGGGCTCCTACAATGAGCAGTTCTTC
TRBV15,NA,TRBD2,TRBJ2-1,CATSIAGSYNEQFF,TGTGCCACCAGCATAGCGGGCTCCTACAATGAGCAGTTCTTC
TRBV11-3,NA,TRBD1,TRBJ1-5,CASSPRQGFAQHF,TGTGCCAGCAGCCCCAGACAGGGGTTCGCCCAGCATTTT
TRBV2,NA,NA,TRBJ2-1,CASSGRRTLYNEQFF,TGTGCCAGCAGTGGGCGACGGACTTTGTACAATGAGCAGTTCTTC
TRBV29-1,NA,NA,TRBJ2-3,CSVAGVVDTQYF,TGCAGCGTTGCCGGGGTGGTAGATACGCAGTATTTT
TRBV5-1,NA,TRBD2,TRBJ2-3,CASSLEVAGGTDTQYF,TGCGCCAGCAGCTTGGAAGTAGCGGGAGGCACAGATACGCAGTATTTT
TRBV7-2,few,TRBD1,TRBJ2-4,CASSYGQGSLHIQYF,TGTGCCAGCAGCTACGGACAGGGGTCATTACACATTCAGTACTTC
TRBV7-9,few,NA,TRBJ2-7,CASSLLGTLAYEQYF,TGTGCCAGCAGCTTATTGGGGACTCTTGCCTACGAGCAGTACTTC
TRBV19,once,NA,TRBJ1-5,CASKGFRNQPQHF,TGTGCCAGTAAGGGGTTCCGCAATCAGCCCCAGCATTTT
TRBV11-3,NA,NA,TRBJ2-7,CASSFQGSSYEQYF,TGTGCCAGCAGCTTTCAGGGTAGCTCCTACGAGCAGTACTTC
TRBV2,NA,NA,TRBJ1-5,CASGRTDSNQPQHF,TGTGCCAGCGGGAGGACGGATAGCAATCAGCCCCAGCATTTT
TRBV11-2,NA,TRBD2,TRBJ2-3,CASSFPRGSSSTDTQYF,TGTGCCAGCAGCTTTCCTCGCGGGAGTTCAAGCACAGATACGCAGTATTTT
TRBV5-4,few,NA,TRBJ2-2,CASSFGGTNTGELFF,TGTGCCAGCAGCTTCGGCGGGACGAACACCGGGGAGCTGTTTTTT
TRBV5-1,NA,TRBD1,TRBJ2-7,CASSPLQGAYEQYF,TGCGCCAGCAGCCCATTACAGGGGGCCTACGAGCAGTACTTC
TRBV2,NA,TRBD2,TRBJ2-7,CASSDLPSGTRNYEQYF,TGTGCCAGCAGTGATTTACCTAGCGGGACAAGGAACTACGAGCAGTACTTC
TRBV7-8,NA,NA,TRBJ2-1,CASSLGGGNNEQFF,TGTGCCAGCAGCCTAGGGGGGGGGAACAATGAGCAGTTCTTC
TRBV9,NA,NA,TRBJ2-3,CASSVDLATDTQYF,TGTGCCAGCAGCGTCGATCTAGCTACAGATACGCAGTATTTT
TRBV7-3,NA,TRBD1,TRBJ2-7,CASSSTGGSYEQYF,TGTGCCAGCAGCTCGACAGGGGGCTCCTACGAGCAGTACTTC
TRBV7-9,NA,NA,TRBJ2-4,CASSSPGAAKNIQYF,TGTGCCAGCAGCTCCCCTGGTGCGGCCAAAAACATTCAGTACTTC
TRBV29-1,NA,NA,TRBJ1-4,CSVGSGGEKLFF,TGCAGCGTTGGGTCGGGGGGTGAAAAACTGTTTTTT
TRBV28,NA,TRBD2,TRBJ2-5,CASSFRGLLAGGPREETQYF,TGTGCCAGCAGTTTTAGGGGTCTTTTAGCGGGAGGGCCCAGGGAAGAGACCCAGTACTTC
TRBV5-1,NA,TRBD1,TRBJ1-1,CASRTGQVNTEAFF,TGCGCCAGCAGAACCGGACAGGTGAACACTGAAGCTTTCTTT
TRBV9,NA,NA,TRBJ2-6,CASRGQNSGANVLTF,TGTGCCAGCAGAGGACAGAACTCTGGGGCCAACGTCCTGACTTTC
TRBV9,few,TRBD2,TRBJ2-7,CASSVGGGTHYEQYF,TGTGCCAGCAGCGTAGGCGGGGGGACCCACTACGAGCAGTACTTC
TRBV30,NA,TRBD2,TRBJ2-1,CAWSVPRTSKRNNEQFF,TGTGCCTGGAGTGTACCCAGGACTAGTAAGAGGAACAATGAGCAGTTCTTC
TRBV7-3,NA,NA,TRBJ2-5,CASSLLGTDLETQYF,TGTGCCAGCAGCTTGCTAGGAACTGATCTAGAGACCCAGTACTTC
TRBV11-2,NA,NA,TRBJ1-1,CASTGQLNTEAFF,TGTGCCAGCACCGGACAGCTGAACACTGAAGCTTTCTTT
TRBV7-3,once,NA,TRBJ2-3,CASSPGQITDTQYF,TGTGCCAGCAGCCCCGGACAGATCACAGATACGCAGTATTTT
TRBV30,many,NA,TRBJ1-1,CAWTGHMNTEAFF,TGTGCCTGGACCGGACATATGAACACTGAAGCTTTCTTT
TRBV6-1,NA,TRBD1,TRBJ2-7,CASSEITGGPYEQYF,TGTGCCAGCAGTGAAATAACAGGGGGTCCGTACGAGCAGTACTTC
TRBV7-8,once,NA,TRBJ2-1,CASSLNGRANEQFF,TGTGCCAGCAGCTTAAACGGGAGAGCCAATGAGCAGTTCTTC
TRBV6-5,NA,NA,TRBJ2-2,CASSLGQNTGELFF,TGTGCCAGCAGCCTAGGACAGAACACCGGGGAGCTGTTTTTT
TRBV19,NA,NA,TRBJ1-5,CASSIERVQGLNQPQHF,TGTGCCAGTAGTATAGAACGAGTTCAGGGGTTGAATCAGCCCCAGCATTTT
TRBV7-8,NA,NA,TRBJ2-7,CASSPRLVSYEQYF,TGTGCCAGCAGCCCCCGACTAGTATCCTACGAGCAGTACTTC